This T cell receptor (beta chain) was captured in a study of radiation and T cells in renal cell carcinoma. CDR3 length: 17 residues. Regarding time point: blood 2 weeks post-SBRT. The treatment: 15 Gy SBRT to primary tumor, nephrectomy 4 weeks later. Assay: immunoSEQ multiplex PCR; the TCRdb copy retains only in-frame clones and omits some. The data contain roughly 130,000 clones, roughly four fifths of them singletons. This sample comprised blood, obtained from a patient whose treatment included radiotherapy and nephrectomy. The sequence derives from a woman aged 55 to 70 with renal cell carcinoma. The J gene is TRBJ1-2, the V gene TRBV21-1. TRBV21-1 is a documented pseudogene. CDR3: CASRATLGRETNYGYTF. DNA of the CDR3: TGTGCCAGCAGGGCGACCCTGGGACGGGAGACTAACTATGGCTACACCTTC.